This T cell receptor beta chain was documented in a study of T cells expressing NK-cell markers. Study-wide context: Sorted CD3+CD56-NKG2C+, CD3+CD56+NKG2C+ and CD3+CD56+NKG2C- T cells supplied the TCR beta repertoires.

Study observations and caveats: For six donors, the dominant NKG2C+ clonotypes made up about 1.0-7.0% of their CD8+ T cells. The CD3+CD56-NKG2C+ fraction of a handful of donors was also led by these clonotypes.

From its re-call of the 5' RACE reads, TCRdb lists each CDR3 protein once, without DNA. In total, the table holds 120,000 to 150,000 distinct CDR3 sequences. CDR3 size: 12 residues. Germline CDR1 is WSHSY and CDR2 is SAAADI. Comment on this clonotype: Its target is not known.

This receptor was identified in a man younger than 35 in good health. Material: blood T cells: a sorted CD56 or NKG2C T cell subset, CD4+ or CD8+ T cells, or bulk PBMC T cells (not recorded which). This chain uses TRBV10-2 with TRBJ2-2. This chain's CDR3 is CASSDQPGELFF.